The present T cell receptor (beta chain) was sequenced within a study of blood T cell repertoires in COVID-19. Participant ages covered about 18 to 95 years across about two dozen US areas. Allocation to cohorts depended on clinical history reported by the participants. In the authors' workflow: Cell counts per sample came from amplifying reference gene primers. Libraries were prepared by immunoSEQ multiplex PCR; TCRdb keeps only in-frame clonotypes and omits some of them. V and J calls and clone size come straight from that table; D and trimming were deduced from the DNA. The sample records about 280,000 clones, around 87% being singletons. The length of the CDR3 is 15 residues. V lost 2 bases and J lost 3, with 8 bases in between. Germline-derived CDR1 and CDR2 are KGHSH and LQKENI.

The TCR was taken from a woman between 18 and 30 years old with acute COVID-19. The genes are TRBV18 and TRBJ2-6, with a tentative D call TRBD2 (5 bases). Sequenced: PBMCs or T cells enriched from blood (not recorded which). CDR3 sequence reads: CASSPDGVGANVLTF. The CDR3 DNA reads as TGTGCCAGCTCACCAGACGGGGTTGGGGCCAACGTCCTGACTTTC. Complete variable domain (other parts from reference TRBV18 and TRBJ2-6): NAGVMQNPRHLVRRRGQEARLRCSPMKGHSHVYWYRQLPEEGLKFMVYLQKENIIDESGMPKERFSAEFPKEGPSILRIQQVVRGDSAAYFCASSPDGVGANVLTFGAGSRLTVL.